Below are 7 T cell receptor beta chains sequenced from a single sample in a study of T-cell memory formation after mild COVID-19. TCRdb reprocessed the 5' RACE reads with MiXCR, giving one entry per CDR3 protein. The profile shows about half a million distinct CDR3 sequences, around a sixth of them singletons. Source material: PBMCs or a T cell subset sorted from them (not recorded which). The receptors come from an adult woman who had mild COVID-19 (a few samples of this study predate the infection). Cell type and time point are not known.

This clonotype occurred a few times. The rearrangement links TRBV18 to TRBJ1-1; D remains ambiguous. Trimming cost V 5 bases and J 10 bases, with 20 bases left between them. The CDR3 extends over 14 amino acids. Germline assignment: CDR1 KGHSH and CDR2 LQKENI. The CDR3 loop is CASSTRREQEGAFF. CDR3 DNA sequence: TGTGCCAGCTCAACTCGCCGGGAACAAGAGGGAGCTTTCTTT.

The genes are TRBV3-1 and TRBJ2-5, with D possibly TRBD1 on 7 matching bases. The CDR3 has 17 amino acids. Trimming removed 4 bases from V and 3 bases from J, with 21 bases in between. Germline CDR1 and CDR2: LGHDT and YNNKEL (reference sequence). The CDR3 region is CASSPPKEGRGEETQYF. CDR3 DNA sequence: TGTGCCAGCAGCCCCCCTAAAGAGGGCAGGGGGGAAGAGACCCAGTACTTC.

This chain connects TRBV3-1 to TRBJ1-2, with TRBD1 matching 7 bases. CDR3 length: 14 residues. CDR1 and CDR2 from the germline V gene are LGHDT and YNNKEL (reference sequence). V was clipped by 1 base and J by 8 bases; unmatched bases: 7. DNA for the CDR3: TGTGCCAGCAGCCAAGTCCCAGGGGGAGAAGGCTACACCTTC. Translation: CASSQVPGGEGYTF. The full variable domain, rest sourced from reference TRBV3-1 and TRBJ1-2, is DTAVSQTPKYLVTQMGNDKSIKCEQNLGHDTMYWYKQDSKKFLKIMFSYNNKELIINETVPNRFSPKSPDKAHLNLHINSLELGDSAVYFCASSQVPGGEGYTFGSGTRLTVV.

The V gene is TRBV30, the J gene TRBJ2-7, with 8 positions matching TRBD2. V shed 2 bases and J 2 bases; nucleotides not matched to a gene: 11. This CDR3 is 16 amino acids long. Germline assignment: CDR1 GTSNPN and CDR2 SVGIG (reference sequence). The CDR3: CAWSPLGRGYPYEQYF. CDR3 in DNA: TGTGCCTGGAGTCCCCTCGGGAGGGGCTACCCCTACGAGCAGTACTTC.

This chain connects TRBV11-2 to TRBJ2-7; 9 nucleotides align to TRBD1. Germline lookup yields CDR1 SGHAT and CDR2 FQNNGV. The CDR3 loop spans 15 amino acids. Trimming took 3 bases from V and 3 from J; bases not matched to a gene: 6. The CDR3 DNA is TGTGCCAGCAGCTTTAAGGGACAGGGAGGCTACGAGCAGTACTTC. Residues: CASSFKGQGGYEQYF.

The chain has TRBV21-1 and TRBJ2-7; the table gives TRBD2 as D, unverified against the DNA. TRBV21-1 is flagged as a pseudogene. This CDR3 has 19 residues. The CDR3 reads CASSKAQAASGMRTVEQYF. CDR3 DNA sequence: TGTGCCAGCAGCAAAGCGCAAGCGGCTAGCGGGATGCGTACGGTCGAGCAGTACTTC.

This clonotype was observed a handful of times. The chain carries TRBV24-1 and TRBJ2-1; D possibly corresponds to TRBD2 (5 bases). Trimming left V 1 base short and J 7 bases short, with 16 bases between. The CDR3 runs 16 residues. The germline V gene encodes CDR1 KGHDR and CDR2 SFDVKD. The CDR3 nucleotides read TGTGCCACCAGTGATTTCTCGGGATCATCCAGAAATGAGCAGTTCTTC. Its translation is CATSDFSGSSRNEQFF.